These T cell receptor beta chains were read from a single sample in a study of cytotoxic CD8 clonotypes in ibrutinib-treated CLL. Repertoires were generated with immunoSEQ multiplex PCR, while TCRdb's copy carries only in-frame clones and drops some. This table has about 7,600 clones, approximately 79% appearing once. The sample was PBMCs, taken before ibrutinib treatment. These receptor sequences come from a human donor with chronic lymphocytic leukemia. Each CDR3 is given without its conserved first and last residue.

length | V | CDR3
11 | TRBV11-2 | ASSPGYQETQY
10 | TRBV5-1 | ASSFQFEEQF
14 | TRBV6-1 | ASSEVRRGSGNTIY
10 | TRBV10-3 | AAVGMNTEAF
13 | TRBV5-1 | ASSSGGSVGEKLF
12 | TRBV7-2 | ASSLGWAGDEQF
12 | TRBV19 | ASSIDPAGTEAF
9 | TRBV9 | ASRTGREQY
11 | TRBV27 | ASSRDTSYEQY
10 | TRBV9 | ASSPPYYGYT
15 | TRBV28 | ASSPLHGRANTGELF
11 | TRBV18 | ASCRGYQETQY
13 | TRBV18 | ASSPDRGPGNTIY
11 | TRBV5-6 | ASSFGVSYEQY
11 | TRBV5-3 | ARSLGQNTEAF
9 | TRBV29-1 | SVRPVYGYT
11 | TRBV30 | AWSDGGGYEQY
17 | TRBV4-3 | ASSPGSGRATGTYSEAF
11 | TRBV7-7 | ASSLAEADEQF
12 | TRBV7-9 | ASSTDRGSYEQY
11 | TRBV11-3 | ASSLGAYNEQF
13 | TRBV19 | ASSKGQGVYNEQF
11 | TRBV6-5 | ASSPQGDYGYT
10 | TRBV6-5 | ASTDRVTEAF
13 | TRBV28 | ASRVTSGRYNEQY
12 | TRBV18 | ASSRTGQAYEQY
12 | TRBV27 | ASSLNRNTGELF
11 | TRBV6-5 | ASSEAFNEKLF
13 | TRBV6-1 | ASSELLAGGGEQY
13 | TRBV27 | ASSPGLAVTGELF
12 | TRBV7-2 | ASSKPGGGETQY
13 | TRBV5-5 | ASSRGQGPYNEQF
15 | TRBV10-1 | ASSLTQPSRGFEKLF
13 | TRBV2 | ASSDLAGANYGYT
15 | TRBV6-1 | ASSASPGGKGNTEAF
15 | TRBV4-3 | ASSQNLLAGAYNEQF
12 | TRBV7-8 | ASNPTGGNTEAF
13 | TRBV14 | ASSQDPGAGEKLF
12 | TRBV30 | AWSRGMDTGELF
12 | TRBV7-9 | ASSSDGWGEKLF
12 | TRBV15 | ATSRDTKLYGYT
11 | TRBV2 | ASSEDRNQPQH
13 | TRBV28 | ASWRQGGRTYGYT
13 | TRBV5-5 | ASSLRHGSNYGYT
14 | TRBV15 | ATSRDRGLEFYEQY
16 | TRBV4-2 | ASSQVNGGGMWTDTQY
9 | TRBV20-1 | SAARPPGAF
11 | TRBV7-3 | ASAPYGIVRQF
12 | TRBV28 | ASSSGGGTYEQY
12 | TRBV7-9 | ASRISDRNTEAF